This T cell receptor (beta chain) came from a study of PD-L1 blockade in urothelial cancer. Profiled with immunoSEQ multiplex PCR; TCRdb holds only in-frame clones, not every one. The sample has about 50,000 clones; approximately 85% are singletons. The germline V gene has CDR1 SGHRS and CDR2 YFSETQ. The CDR3 loop spans 17 amino acids. The germline V and J ends were trimmed by 0 bases and 4 bases, with 18 bases remaining between them. The time point is: peripheral blood 6 weeks after treatment start. The sequenced sample was PBMCs, obtained around atezolizumab (anti-PD-L1) treatment. The TCR originated in a man in his forties or fifties with urothelial cancer. This chain joins TRBV5-1 and TRBJ2-3; D is possibly TRBD1 (8 bases). CDR3 DNA: TGCGCCAGCAGCTTGGCTTGGTGGACAGGGAGGGCAGATACGCAGTATTTT. It codes for CASSLAWWTGRADTQYF.